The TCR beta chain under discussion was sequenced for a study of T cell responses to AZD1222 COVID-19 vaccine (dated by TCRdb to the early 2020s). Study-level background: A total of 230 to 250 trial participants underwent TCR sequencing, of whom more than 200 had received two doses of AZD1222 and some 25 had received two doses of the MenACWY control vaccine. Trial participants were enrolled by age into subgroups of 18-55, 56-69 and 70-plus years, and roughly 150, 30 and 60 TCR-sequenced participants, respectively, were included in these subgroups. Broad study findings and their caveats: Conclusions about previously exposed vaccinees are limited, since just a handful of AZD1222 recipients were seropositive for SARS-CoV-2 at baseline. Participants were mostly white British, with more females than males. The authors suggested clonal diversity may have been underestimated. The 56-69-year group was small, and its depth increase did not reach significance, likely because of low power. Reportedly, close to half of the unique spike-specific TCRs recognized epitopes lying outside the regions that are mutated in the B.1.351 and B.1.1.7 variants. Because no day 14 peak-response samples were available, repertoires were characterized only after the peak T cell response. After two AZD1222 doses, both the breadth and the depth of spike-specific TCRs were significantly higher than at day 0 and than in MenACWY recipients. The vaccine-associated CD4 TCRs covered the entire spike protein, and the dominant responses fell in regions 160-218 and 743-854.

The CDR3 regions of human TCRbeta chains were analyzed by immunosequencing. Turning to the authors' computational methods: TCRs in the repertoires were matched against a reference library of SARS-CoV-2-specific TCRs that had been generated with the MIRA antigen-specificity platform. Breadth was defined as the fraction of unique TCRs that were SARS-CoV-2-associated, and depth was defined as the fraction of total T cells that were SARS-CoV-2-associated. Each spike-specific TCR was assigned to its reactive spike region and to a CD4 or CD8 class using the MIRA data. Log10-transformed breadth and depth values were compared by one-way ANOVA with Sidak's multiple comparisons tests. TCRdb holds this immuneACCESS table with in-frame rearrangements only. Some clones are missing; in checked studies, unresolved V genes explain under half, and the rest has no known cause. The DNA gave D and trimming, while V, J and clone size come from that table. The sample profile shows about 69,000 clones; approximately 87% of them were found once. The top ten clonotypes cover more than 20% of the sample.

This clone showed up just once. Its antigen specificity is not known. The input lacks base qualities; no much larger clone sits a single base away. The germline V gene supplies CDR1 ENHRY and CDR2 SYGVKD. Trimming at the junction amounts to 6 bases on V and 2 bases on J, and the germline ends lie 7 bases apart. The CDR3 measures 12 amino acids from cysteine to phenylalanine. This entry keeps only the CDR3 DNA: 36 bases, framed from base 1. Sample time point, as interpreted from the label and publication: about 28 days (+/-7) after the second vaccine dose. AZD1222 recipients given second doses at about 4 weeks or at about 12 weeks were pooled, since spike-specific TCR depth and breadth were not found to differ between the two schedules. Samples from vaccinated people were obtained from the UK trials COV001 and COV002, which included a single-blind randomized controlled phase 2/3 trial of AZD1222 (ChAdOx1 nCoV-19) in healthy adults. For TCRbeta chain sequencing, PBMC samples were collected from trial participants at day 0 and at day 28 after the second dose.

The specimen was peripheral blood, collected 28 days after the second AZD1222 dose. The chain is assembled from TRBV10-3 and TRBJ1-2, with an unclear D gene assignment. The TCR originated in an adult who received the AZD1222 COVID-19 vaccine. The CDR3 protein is CAISPNNYGYTF. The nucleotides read TGTGCCATCAGCCCCAACAACTATGGCTACACCTTC.